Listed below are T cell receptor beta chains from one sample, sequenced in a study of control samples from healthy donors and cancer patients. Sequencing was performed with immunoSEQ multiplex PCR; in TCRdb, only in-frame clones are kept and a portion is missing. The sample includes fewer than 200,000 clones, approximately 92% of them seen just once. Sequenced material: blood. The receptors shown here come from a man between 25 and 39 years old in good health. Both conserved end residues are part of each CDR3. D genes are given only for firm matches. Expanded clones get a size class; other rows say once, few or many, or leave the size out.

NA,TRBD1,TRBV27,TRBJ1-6,CASSSRTGGGSPLHF,TGTGCCAGCAGTTCACGGACAGGCGGGGGTTCACCCCTCCACTTT
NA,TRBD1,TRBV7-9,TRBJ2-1,CASSPTGTSVFNEQFF,TGTGCCAGCAGCCCGACAGGGACATCAGTATTCAATGAGCAGTTCTTC
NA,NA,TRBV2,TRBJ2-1,CASSVANIYNGQFF,TGTGCCAGCAGTGTGGCCAACATCTACAATGGGCAGTTCTTC
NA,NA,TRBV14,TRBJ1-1,CASSAFLNTEAFF,TGTGCCAGCAGCGCGTTTTTGAACACTGAAGCTTTCTTT
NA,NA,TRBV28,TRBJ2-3,CASSLSADHTDTQYF,TGTGCCAGCAGTTTGTCAGCCGACCATACAGATACGCAGTATTTT
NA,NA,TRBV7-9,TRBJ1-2,CASSLSGFTNYGYTF,TGTGCCAGCAGCTTATCGGGCTTTACTAACTATGGCTACACCTTC
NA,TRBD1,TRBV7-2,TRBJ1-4,CASSLKTGAREKLFF,TGTGCCAGCAGCTTAAAGACAGGGGCAAGGGAAAAACTGTTTTTT
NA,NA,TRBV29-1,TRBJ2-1,CSVSGFYNEQFF,TGCAGCGTTTCCGGCTTCTACAATGAGCAGTTCTTC
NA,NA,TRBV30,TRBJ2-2,CAWSVQGTGELFF,TGTGCCTGGAGTGTACAAGGCACCGGGGAGCTGTTTTTT
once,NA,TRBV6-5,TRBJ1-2,CASSREETGGYTF,TGTGCCAGCAGCAGAGAGGAAACAGGAGGCTACACCTTC
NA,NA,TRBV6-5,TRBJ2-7,CASTGDSYEQYF,TGTGCCAGCACAGGGGACTCCTACGAGCAGTACTTC
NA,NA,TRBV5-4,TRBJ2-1,CASSAVEGNEQFF,TGTGCCAGCAGCGCCGTCGAGGGCAATGAGCAGTTCTTC
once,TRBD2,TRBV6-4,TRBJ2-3,CASSDPRLAGATDTQYF,TGTGCCAGCAGTGACCCGAGACTAGCGGGGGCCACAGATACGCAGTATTTT
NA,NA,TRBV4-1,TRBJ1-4,CASSPRAEREKLFF,TGCGCCAGCAGCCCCCGGGCCGAGCGGGAAAAACTGTTTTTT
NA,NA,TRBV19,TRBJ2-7,CASSMVGTTYEQYF,TGTGCCAGTAGTATGGTGGGAACCACCTACGAGCAGTACTTC
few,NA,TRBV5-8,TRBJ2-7,CASSLLGSSYEQYF,TGTGCCAGCAGCTTGTTAGGGAGCTCCTACGAGCAGTACTTC
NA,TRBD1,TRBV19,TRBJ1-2,CASRNQGAYGYTF,TGTGCCAGCAGAAACCAGGGGGCATACGGCTACACCTTC
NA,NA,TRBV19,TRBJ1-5,CASKFDSQGLQPQHF,TGTGCCAGTAAATTCGACTCCCAGGGACTTCAGCCCCAGCATTTT
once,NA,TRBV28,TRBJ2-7,CASSPPGQGVHEQYF,TGTGCCAGCAGTCCCCCCGGGCAGGGTGTACACGAGCAGTACTTC
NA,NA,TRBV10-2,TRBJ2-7,CASSEGTNRDEQYF,TGCGCCAGCAGTGAGGGGACCAACCGTGACGAGCAGTACTTC
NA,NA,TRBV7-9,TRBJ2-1,CASSIGGPQFF,TGTGCCAGCAGCATCGGGGGGCCGCAGTTCTTC
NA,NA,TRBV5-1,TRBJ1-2,CASSEGLSNYGYTF,TGCGCCAGCAGCGAGGGACTTTCTAACTATGGCTACACCTTC
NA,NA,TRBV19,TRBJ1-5,CASSIMQGPSGNQPQHF,TGTGCCAGTAGTATAATGCAGGGACCATCGGGCAATCAGCCCCAGCATTTT
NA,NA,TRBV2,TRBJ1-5,CASSDARGQPQHF,TGTGCCAGCAGTGACGCCAGGGGCCAGCCCCAGCATTTT
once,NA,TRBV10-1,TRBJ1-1,CASSKGRNTEAFF,TGCGCCAGCAGCAAGGGTCGGAACACTGAAGCTTTCTTT
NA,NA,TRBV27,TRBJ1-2,CASSLTGVGRYTF,TGTGCCAGCAGTCTCACCGGGGTGGGACGCTACACCTTC
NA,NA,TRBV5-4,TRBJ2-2,CASSLEARGVGELFF,TGTGCCAGCAGCTTGGAGGCCAGGGGTGTCGGGGAGCTGTTTTTT
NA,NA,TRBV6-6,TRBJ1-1,CASPAPLSNTEAFF,TGTGCCAGTCCTGCGCCCCTCTCGAACACTGAAGCTTTCTTT
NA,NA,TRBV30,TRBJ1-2,CAWDPPDTPGLYGYTF,TGTGCCTGGGACCCTCCGGACACCCCGGGCCTCTATGGCTACACCTTC